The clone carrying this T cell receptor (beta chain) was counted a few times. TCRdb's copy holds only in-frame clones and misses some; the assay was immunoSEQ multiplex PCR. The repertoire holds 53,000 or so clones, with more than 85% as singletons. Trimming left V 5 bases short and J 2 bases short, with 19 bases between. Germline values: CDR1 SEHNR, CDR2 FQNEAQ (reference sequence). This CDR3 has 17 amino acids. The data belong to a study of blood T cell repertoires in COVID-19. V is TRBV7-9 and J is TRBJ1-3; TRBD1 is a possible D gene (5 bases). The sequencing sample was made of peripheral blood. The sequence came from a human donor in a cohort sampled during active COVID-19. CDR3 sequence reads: CASSPRAPDSPGNTIYF. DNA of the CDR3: TGTGCCAGCAGCCCCCGAGCCCCTGACAGCCCTGGAAACACCATATATTTT.